The clone carrying this T cell receptor (beta chain) was counted a few times. This sample was included in a study of radiation and T cells in renal cell carcinoma. The method was immunoSEQ multiplex PCR; TCRdb's version includes in-frame clones alone and lacks a portion of them. The table shows tens of thousands of clones, with roughly 80% occurring only once. Germline lookup yields CDR1 LNHDA and CDR2 SQIVND (reference sequence). The CDR3 loop spans 12 amino acids. Trimming cost V 8 bases and J 7 bases; bases outside gene matches: 3. Stated time point: blood 4 weeks post-SBRT, at nephrectomy. Treatment indicated: 15 Gy SBRT to primary tumor, nephrectomy 4 weeks later.

The sequencing used blood, collected from a patient whose treatment included radiotherapy and nephrectomy. This sequence joins TRBV19 and TRBJ2-1; 9 nucleotides match TRBD1. The clonotype comes from a man aged 55 to 70 with renal cell carcinoma. The CDR3 region is CASGTGLNEQFF. CDR3 DNA sequence: TGTGCCAGTGGGACAGGGTTGAATGAGCAGTTCTTC.